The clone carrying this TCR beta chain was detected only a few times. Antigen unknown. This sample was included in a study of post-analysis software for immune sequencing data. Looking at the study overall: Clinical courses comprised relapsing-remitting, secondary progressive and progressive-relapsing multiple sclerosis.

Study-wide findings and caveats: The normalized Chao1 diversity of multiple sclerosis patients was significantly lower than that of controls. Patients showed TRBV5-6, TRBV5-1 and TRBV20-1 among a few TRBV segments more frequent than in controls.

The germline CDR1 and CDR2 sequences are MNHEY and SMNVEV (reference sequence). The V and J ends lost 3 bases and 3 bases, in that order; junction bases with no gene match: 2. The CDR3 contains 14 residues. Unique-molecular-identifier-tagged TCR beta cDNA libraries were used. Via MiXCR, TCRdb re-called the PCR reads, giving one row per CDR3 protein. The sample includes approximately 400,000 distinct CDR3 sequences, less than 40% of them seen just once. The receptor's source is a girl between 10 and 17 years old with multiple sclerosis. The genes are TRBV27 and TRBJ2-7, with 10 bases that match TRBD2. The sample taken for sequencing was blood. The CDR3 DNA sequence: TGTGCCAGCAGTTTCACTAGCGGGGTCTACGAGCAGTACTTC. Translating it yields CASSFTSGVYEQYF.